Shown below are 21 T cell receptor beta chains from a single sample sequenced in a study of cytomegalovirus exposure and HLA in healthy donors. Researchers ran the PCR with 60 Vbeta and 13 Jbeta primers. The data were produced by immunoSEQ multiplex PCR, yet TCRdb's version contains in-frame clones alone and is incomplete. Of around 170,000 clones listed, approximately 88% were seen once; the top ten hold about 0.37%. Sequencing was done on a sample of PBMCs. All receptors derive from a boy aged 2 to 10 in good health and CMV-seronegative.

This chain uses TRBV5-1 with TRBJ2-1; 12 nucleotides match TRBD2. J gave up 4 bases and V 3 bases, and 5 bases lay outside the gene matches. CDR1 and CDR2 from the germline V gene are SGHRS and YFSETQ. The CDR3 length is 16 residues. The CDR3 DNA reads as TGCGCCAGCAGCTGGGCTAGCGGGGGGGGGTACAATGAGCAGTTCTTC. This translates into CASSWASGGGYNEQFF.

In this sample, this clone turned up once. The chain recombines TRBV6-6 with TRBJ2-5, with D unresolved. With the DNA end fitting TRBJ2-7 better, the J assignment may be wrong. This CDR3 has 12 amino acids. Germline V gene data show CDR1 as MNHNY and CDR2 as SVGAGI (reference sequence). The CDR3 loop is CASSSDLYEQYF. The CDR3 bases are TGTGCCAGCAGTTCCGATCTCTACGAGCAGTACTTC.

In this sample, this clone turned up a few times. The chain joins TRBV29-1 to TRBJ2-1; 8 bases agree with TRBD2. The ends lost 7 bases at V and 3 bases at J; junction bases unmatched: 17. Germline values: CDR1 SQVTM, CDR2 ANQGSEA. This CDR3 spans 17 amino acids. The CDR3 nucleotides read TGCAGCGCCGAAGGAACAACGGGTAGCGGGAACTACAATGAGCAGTTCTTC. Translated, it gives CSAEGTTGSGNYNEQFF.

The gene calls are TRBV2 and TRBJ2-5; TRBD1 agrees at 7 bases. The J call may be wrong; the DNA end is better matched by TRBJ2-7. In germline, CDR1 is SNHLY, CDR2 FYNNEI. The CDR3 runs 16 residues. Written as DNA, the CDR3 is TGTGCCAGCAGTGTGGAGACAGGGACATTCTCCTACGAGCAGTACTTC. It encodes CASSVETGTFSYEQYF.

The sample holds a few counts of this clone. J is TRBJ1-2 and V is TRBV6-1; TRBD1 agrees at 8 bases. CDR1 MNHNS and CDR2 SASEGT come from the germline V gene. The CDR3 is 15 residues long. V trimming: 5 bases; J trimming: 2 bases; junction bases outside the gene matches: 7. As DNA, the CDR3 is TGTGCCAGCAGTACCCGGACAGGGATAAACTATGGCTACACCTTC. Translation: CASSTRTGINYGYTF.

The rearrangement joins TRBV19 to TRBJ2-7; no definite D call. This CDR3 has 13 residues. Trimming shortened V by 0 bases and J by 5 bases, and 8 bases separated the two germline ends. Germline CDR1 is LNHDA and CDR2 is SQIVND (reference sequence). The CDR3 sequence: CASSIDLSHEQYF. CDR3 bases: TGTGCCAGTAGTATAGATCTCTCTCACGAGCAGTACTTC.

As DNA, the CDR3 is TGTGCCACCAAGGCGGGCCGGGGCACCGGGGAGCTGTTTTTT. Translation gives CATKAGRGTGELFF. The chain recombines TRBV15 with TRBJ2-2; possibly TRBD2 for D (5 bases). CDR3 length: 14 residues. V was pared by 7 bases and J by 4 bases, with 13 bases between. Germline V gene lookup returns CDR1 LNHNV and CDR2 YYDKDF (reference sequence).

The chain uses TRBV6-5 and TRBJ2-5; 8 nucleotides line up with TRBD1. The V gene end was trimmed by 3 bases and the J gene end by 5 bases; junction bases not matched to a gene: 2. CDR3 length equals 13 residues. The germline CDR1 and CDR2 sequences are MNHEY and SVGAGI. The chain's CDR3 is CASSYDRGETQYF. The CDR3 DNA reads TGTGCCAGCAGTTATGACAGGGGTGAGACCCAGTACTTC.

This chain joins TRBV5-1 and TRBJ2-5, with 7 positions matching TRBD1. CDR1 is SGHRS and CDR2 is YFSETQ in the germline V gene. The length of the CDR3 is 14 residues. V shed 0 bases and J 2 bases; nucleotides not matched to a gene: 1. Here the CDR3 reads CASSLVGQQETQYF. CDR3 nucleotides: TGCGCCAGCAGCTTGGTGGGACAGCAAGAGACCCAGTACTTC.

This chain connects TRBV12-5 to TRBJ2-2, with TRBD2 identical over 12 bases. With 4 bases clipped from V and 7 bases from J, the junction kept 4 bases outside the gene matches. Per the germline V gene, CDR1 is LGHNT and CDR2 is FRNRAP. CDR3 length: 15 residues. The CDR3 loop reads CASGWTSGISGELFF. CDR3 in DNA: TGTGCTAGTGGTTGGACTAGCGGGATAAGCGGGGAGCTGTTTTTT.

The rearrangement joins TRBV9 to TRBJ2-1; maybe TRBD2 (5 bases). Germline lookup yields CDR1 SGDLS and CDR2 YYNGEE. The germline V and J ends were trimmed by 0 bases and 7 bases, with 14 bases remaining between them. The CDR3 is 15 residues long. In DNA form, the CDR3 reads TGTGCCAGCAGCGTAGCCGGGGAAGGGTGGAATGAGCAGTTCTTC. This gives the protein CASSVAGEGWNEQFF.

This clone was seen more than once but under ten times. The chain recombines TRBV5-6 with TRBJ1-1, with D perhaps matching TRBD1 (6 bases). Germline V gene lookup returns CDR1 SGHDT and CDR2 YYEEEE. The CDR3 is 14 residues long. Trimming stripped 3 bases from V and 7 bases from J, with 16 bases between. CDR3 residues: CASSWIDRKLEAFF. In nucleotides, the CDR3 is TGTGCCAGCAGCTGGATAGACAGGAAACTTGAAGCTTTCTTT.

The genes are TRBV11-2 and TRBJ1-1; 7 bases fit TRBD1. The CDR3 sequence is 18 residues long. V lost 1 base, J lost 0 bases, and 11 bases stayed unmatched. Germline values: CDR1 SGHAT, CDR2 FQNNGV. The CDR3 bases are TGTGCCAGCAGCTTAGCGACAGGGCTGAATATTTTGAACACTGAAGCTTTCTTT. Translated, it gives CASSLATGLNILNTEAFF.

The chain combines TRBV21-1 with TRBJ2-7; the tabulated D call, TRBD1, remains unverified against the DNA. TRBV21-1 is an annotated pseudogene. This CDR3 has 15 residues. The CDR3 sequence is CASSKGTPHRYEQYF. The CDR3 DNA is TGTGCCAGCAGCAAAGGTACCCCCCACAGATACGAGCAGTACTTC.

The CDR3 sequence is CASSVGTRGTYNEQFF. The CDR3 region has the DNA TGTGCCAGCAGCGTAGGGACCCGGGGGACCTACAATGAGCAGTTCTTC. The chain employs TRBV9 and TRBJ2-1; a weak D match, TRBD2 (6 bases). CDR1 SGDLS and CDR2 YYNGEE come from the germline V gene. V was clipped by 0 bases and J by 2 bases, with 12 bases between them. The CDR3 length is 16 residues.

The chain links TRBV29-1 to TRBJ1-2; 7 nucleotides line up with TRBD1. This CDR3 has 13 residues. Germline-derived CDR1 and CDR2 are SQVTM and ANQGSEA. In DNA form, the CDR3 reads TGCATCTCCCTCCCGGCAGGGGGCTATGGCTACACCTTC. Translating gives CISLPAGGYGYTF.

The chain carries TRBV11-2 and TRBJ1-3, with no clear D. The V end lost 3 bases, the J end lost 0 bases, and 9 bases lay between the germline ends. Looked up from germline, CDR1 is SGHAT and CDR2 is FQNNGV. The CDR3 has 15 residues. DNA for the CDR3: TGTGCCAGCAGCTTGTCCCTCGGCTCTGGAAACACCATATATTTT. Protein product: CASSLSLGSGNTIYF.

The V and J genes are TRBV10-3 and TRBJ2-7; D is unresolved. V lost 0 bases and J lost 6, with 9 bases in between. The CDR3 sequence is 13 residues long. CDR1 is ENHRY and CDR2 is SYGVKD in the germline V gene. Written as DNA, the CDR3 is TGTGCCATCAGTGAGTCTAAACAGTCCGAGCAGTACTTC. This sequence encodes CAISESKQSEQYF.

This clone was observed once. This specimen includes other DNA sequences encoding the same CDR3. V and J are TRBV29-1 and TRBJ1-2, with D uncertain. The CDR3 extends over 12 amino acids. V was clipped by 3 bases and J by 1 base, with 6 bases between them. The germline V gene encodes CDR1 SQVTM and CDR2 ANQGSEA. Here the CDR3 reads CSVEADNYGYTF. Here the CDR3 DNA reads TGCAGCGTTGAGGCAGATAACTATGGCTACACCTTC. The full variable domain, its missing parts supplied by reference TRBV29-1 and TRBJ1-2, is SAVISQKPSRDICQRGTSLTIQCQVDSQVTMMFWYRQQPGQSLTLIATANQGSEATYESGFVIDKFPISRPNLTFSTLTVSNMSPEDSSIYLCSVEADNYGYTFGSGTRLTVV.

For the CDR3, the DNA is TGTGCCAGCAGAGTTCAGGGAACCAACACTGAAGCTTTCTTT. This codes for CASRVQGTNTEAFF. The chain employs TRBV2 and TRBJ1-1; D perhaps matches TRBD1 (5 bases). This CDR3 region has 14 residues. Trimming stripped 6 bases from V and 2 bases from J, with 13 bases between. Germline loops: CDR1 SNHLY, CDR2 FYNNEI.

The V gene is TRBV27, the J gene TRBJ2-3; the match to TRBD2 covers 10 bases. CDR3 length equals 16 residues. Per germline, CDR1 MNHEY and CDR2 SMNVEV (reference sequence). Unmatched junction bases numbered 9, after V lost 6 bases and J lost 3 bases. The CDR3 region is CASRPRAGGGTDTQYF. DNA for the CDR3: TGTGCCAGCAGACCAAGAGCGGGAGGGGGAACAGATACGCAGTATTTT.